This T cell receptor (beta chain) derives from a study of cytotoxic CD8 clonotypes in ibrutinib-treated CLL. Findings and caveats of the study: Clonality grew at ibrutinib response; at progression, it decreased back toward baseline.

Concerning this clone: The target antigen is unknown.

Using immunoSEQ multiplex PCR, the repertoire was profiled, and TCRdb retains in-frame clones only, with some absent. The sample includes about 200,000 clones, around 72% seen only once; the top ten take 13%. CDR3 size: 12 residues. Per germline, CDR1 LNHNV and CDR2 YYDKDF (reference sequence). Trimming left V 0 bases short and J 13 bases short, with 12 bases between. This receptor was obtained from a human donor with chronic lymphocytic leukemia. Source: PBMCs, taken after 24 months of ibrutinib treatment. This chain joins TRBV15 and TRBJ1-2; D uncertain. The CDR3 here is CATSREGGRSTF. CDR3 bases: TGTGCCACCAGCAGAGAGGGCGGAAGGAGCACCTTC.